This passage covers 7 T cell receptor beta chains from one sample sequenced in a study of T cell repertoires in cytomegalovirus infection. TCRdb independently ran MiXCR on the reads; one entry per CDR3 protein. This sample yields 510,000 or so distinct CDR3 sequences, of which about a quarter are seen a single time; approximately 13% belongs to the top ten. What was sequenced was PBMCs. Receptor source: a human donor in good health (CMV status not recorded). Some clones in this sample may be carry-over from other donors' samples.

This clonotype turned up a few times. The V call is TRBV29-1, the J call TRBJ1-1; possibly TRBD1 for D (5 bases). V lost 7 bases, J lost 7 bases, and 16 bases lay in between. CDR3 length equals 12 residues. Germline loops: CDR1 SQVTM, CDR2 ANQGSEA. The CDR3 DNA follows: TGCAGCGCCGAACCGGGGACGGGTGAAGCTTTCTTT. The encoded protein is CSAEPGTGEAFF.

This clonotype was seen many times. The CDR3 region is CASSPGQKQYV. In DNA, the CDR3 is TGTGCCAGCAGCCCCGGGCAGAAGCAGTACGTC. The chain is built from TRBV12-3 or TRBV12-4 and TRBJ2-7; no definite D call. Between the trimmed V and J ends, which lost 6 bases and 8 bases, there was a span of 11 bases. The CDR3 length is 11 residues.

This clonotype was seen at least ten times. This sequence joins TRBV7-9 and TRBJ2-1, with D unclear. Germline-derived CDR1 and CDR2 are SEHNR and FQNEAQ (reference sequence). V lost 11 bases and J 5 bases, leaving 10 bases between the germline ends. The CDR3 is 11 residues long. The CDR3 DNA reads TGTGCCCGTGCTGGGGACAATGAGCAGTTCTTC. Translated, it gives CARAGDNEQFF.

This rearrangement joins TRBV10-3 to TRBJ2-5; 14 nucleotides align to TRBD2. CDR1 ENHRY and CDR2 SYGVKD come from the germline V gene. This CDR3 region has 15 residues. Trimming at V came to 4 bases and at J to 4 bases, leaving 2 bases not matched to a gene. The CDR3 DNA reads TGTGCCATCAGTGGTGGACTAGCGGGAGGAGAGACCCAGTACTTC. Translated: CAISGGLAGGETQYF.

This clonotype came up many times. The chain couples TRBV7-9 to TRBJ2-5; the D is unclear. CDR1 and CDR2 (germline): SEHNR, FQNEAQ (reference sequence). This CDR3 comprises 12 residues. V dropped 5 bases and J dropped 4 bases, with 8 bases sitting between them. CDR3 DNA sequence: TGTGCCAGCAGCCCCCAAACAGAGACCCAGTACTTC. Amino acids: CASSPQTETQYF.

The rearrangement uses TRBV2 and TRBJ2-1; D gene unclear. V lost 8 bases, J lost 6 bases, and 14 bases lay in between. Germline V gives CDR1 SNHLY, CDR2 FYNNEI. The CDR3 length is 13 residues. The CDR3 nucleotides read TGTGCCAGCGTGCCTGGGTGGGTCAATGAGCAGTTCTTC. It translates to CASVPGWVNEQFF.

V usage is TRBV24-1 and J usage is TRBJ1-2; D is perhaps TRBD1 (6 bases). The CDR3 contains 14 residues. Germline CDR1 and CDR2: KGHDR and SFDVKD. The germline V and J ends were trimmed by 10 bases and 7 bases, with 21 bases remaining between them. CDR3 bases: TGTGCCACAAGACTTGACGGGGGCTCTGGTGGCTACACCTTC. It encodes CATRLDGGSGGYTF.